One and the same sample provided the 12 T cell receptor beta chains below, sequenced in a study of blood T cell repertoires in COVID-19. Assay: immunoSEQ multiplex PCR; the TCRdb copy retains only in-frame clones and omits some. The data hold 50,000 to 75,000 clones, with over 65% observed a single time. Source material: peripheral blood. The origin of the receptors is a man aged 60 to 69 with COVID-19, enrolled during active disease.

The chain carries TRBV6-6 and TRBJ1-1; no reliable D call. The CDR3 totals 13 residues. The ends were cut back, 0 bases at V and 10 bases at J, with 12 bases in the middle. Germline V gene data show CDR1 as MNHNY and CDR2 as SVGAGI (reference sequence). CDR3 nucleotides: TGTGCCAGCAGTTACTCAACGGAGGGAGTAGCTTTCTTT. Translating gives CASSYSTEGVAFF.

The rearrangement joins TRBV7-2 to TRBJ2-5; D might be TRBD2 (7 bases). Trimming stripped 2 bases from V and 2 bases from J, with 12 bases between. Germline CDR1 SGHTA, CDR2 FQGNSA. CDR3 length equals 15 residues. CDR3 sequence reads: CASSLSGGAQETQYF. CDR3 sequence (DNA): TGTGCCAGCAGCTTAAGTGGGGGGGCACAAGAGACCCAGTACTTC.

This clone was seen only a few times. The genes are TRBV7-6 and TRBJ2-5, with 7 positions matching TRBD1. The CDR3 is made up of 13 amino acids. V was pared by 4 bases and J by 5 bases, with 4 bases of the junction left unmatched. The V gene's germline CDR1 is SGHVS and CDR2 FNYEAQ. For the CDR3, the DNA is TGTGCCAGCAGCTACAGGGGATGGGAGACCCAGTACTTC. This translates into CASSYRGWETQYF.

The gene calls are TRBV19 and TRBJ2-5; a possible D gene is TRBD1 (6 bases). CDR3 length: 14 amino acids. Trimming stripped 1 base from V and 2 bases from J, with 8 bases between. Per the germline V gene, CDR1 is LNHDA and CDR2 is SQIVND (reference sequence). This CDR3 is CASSIGTAQETQYF. Here the CDR3 DNA reads TGTGCCAGTAGTATAGGGACAGCACAAGAGACCCAGTACTTC. Full variable domain (outside the CDR3, taken from reference TRBV19 and TRBJ2-5): DGGITQSPKYLFRKEGQNVTLSCEQNLNHDAMYWYRQDPGQGLRLIYYSQIVNDFQKGDIAEGYSVSREKKESFPLTVTSAQKNPTAFYLCASSIGTAQETQYFGPGTRLLVL.

This clone was counted only a few times. CDR3 DNA: TGTGCCAGCAGCCCCGGGACAGGGGCCGTCGCTTTCTTT. Its translation: CASSPGTGAVAFF. The chain employs TRBV11-2 and TRBJ1-1; TRBD1 agrees at 10 bases. The germline CDR1 and CDR2 sequences are SGHAT and FQNNGV. Unmatched junction bases numbered 8, after V lost 5 bases and J lost 11 bases. CDR3 size: 13 residues.

The chain employs TRBV30 and TRBJ1-1, with D perhaps TRBD1 (5 bases). Trimming took 2 bases from V and 8 from J, leaving 15 bases between them. The CDR3 extends over 13 amino acids. Germline-derived CDR1 and CDR2 are GTSNPN and SVGIG (reference sequence). CDR3 residues: CAWSKDTQVEAFF. CDR3 nucleotides: TGTGCCTGGAGTAAGGACACCCAGGTGGAAGCTTTCTTT. Combining the CDR3 with reference TRBV30 and TRBJ1-1 gives the whole variable domain SQTIHQWPATLVQPVGSPLSLECTVEGTSNPNLYWYRQAAGRGLQLLFYSVGIGQISSEVPQNLSASRPQDRQFILSSKKLLLSDSGFYLCAWSKDTQVEAFFGQGTRLTVV.

The chain links TRBV24-1 to TRBJ2-5; 7 bases map to TRBD2. J was trimmed by 5 bases and V by 5 bases; bases with no gene match: 4. The length of the CDR3 is 13 residues. CDR1 KGHDR and CDR2 SFDVKD come from the germline V gene. This CDR3 reads CATSASGTETQYF. The DNA of the CDR3 is TGTGCCACCAGTGCGAGCGGGACCGAGACCCAGTACTTC.

The rearrangement links TRBV7-3 to TRBJ2-5; 13 bases map to TRBD2. CDR1 SGHTA and CDR2 FQGTGA come from the germline V gene. The ends lost 6 bases at V and 10 bases at J; junction bases unmatched: 11. The CDR3 covers 15 residues. The CDR3 bases are TGTGCCAGCAGGGACCTACTAGCGGGGGGGCCCCTCCAGTACTTC. Its protein product is CASRDLLAGGPLQYF.

J is TRBJ2-7 and V is TRBV5-1, with 10 bases aligning to TRBD1. This CDR3 region has 14 residues. Germline values: CDR1 SGHRS, CDR2 YFSETQ. V was pared by 5 bases and J by 7 bases, with 9 bases of the junction left unmatched. The CDR3 spells CASSSGQGRVEQYF. In DNA form, the CDR3 reads TGCGCCAGCAGTTCGGGACAGGGGAGAGTAGAGCAGTACTTC.

This clone has only a few counts. Here the CDR3 reads CASSPQPAEGPQAFF. The CDR3 region has the DNA TGTGCCAGCAGCCCCCAACCAGCGGAAGGGCCCCAAGCTTTCTTT. The chain recombines TRBV9 with TRBJ1-1, with D hard to call. This CDR3 comprises 15 residues. The germline gives CDR1 SGDLS, CDR2 YYNGEE. Trimming left V 4 bases short and J 9 bases short, with 22 bases between.

J is TRBJ1-4 and V is TRBV2; the D gene is possibly TRBD1 (6 bases). V was clipped by 1 base and J by 5 bases, with 14 bases between them. There are 16 residues in the CDR3. CDR1 is SNHLY, CDR2 FYNNEI, per germline. The CDR3 DNA reads as TGTGCCAGCAGTGAAGAGTTACAGGGAGCAAATGAAAAACTGTTTTTT. Translated: CASSEELQGANEKLFF.

This clone was picked up one time. The gene calls are TRBV30 and TRBJ1-2; 9 positions agree with TRBD1. V was pared by 7 bases and J by 6 bases, with 3 bases of the junction left unmatched. Looked up from germline, CDR1 is GTSNPN and CDR2 is SVGIG (reference sequence). This CDR3 region has 11 residues. CDR3: CASQGADGYTF. For the CDR3, the DNA is TGTGCCTCACAGGGGGCCGATGGCTACACCTTC.